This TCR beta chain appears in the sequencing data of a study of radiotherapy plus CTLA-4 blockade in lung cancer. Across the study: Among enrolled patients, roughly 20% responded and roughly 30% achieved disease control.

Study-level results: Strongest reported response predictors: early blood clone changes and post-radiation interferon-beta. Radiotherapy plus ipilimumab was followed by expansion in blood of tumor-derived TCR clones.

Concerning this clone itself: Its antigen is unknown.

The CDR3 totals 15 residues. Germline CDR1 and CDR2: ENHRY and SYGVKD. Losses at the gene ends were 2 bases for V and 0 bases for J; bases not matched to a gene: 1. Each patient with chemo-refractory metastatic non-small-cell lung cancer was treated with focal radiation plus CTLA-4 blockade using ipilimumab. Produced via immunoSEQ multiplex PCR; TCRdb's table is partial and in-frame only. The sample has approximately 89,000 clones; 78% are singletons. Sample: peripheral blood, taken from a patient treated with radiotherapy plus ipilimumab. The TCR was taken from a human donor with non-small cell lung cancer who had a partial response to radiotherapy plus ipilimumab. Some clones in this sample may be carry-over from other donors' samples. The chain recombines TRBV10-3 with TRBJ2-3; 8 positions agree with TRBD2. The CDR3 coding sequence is TGTGCCATCAGTGAGCGGGGGGGAAGCACAGATACGCAGTATTTT. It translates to CAISERGGSTDTQYF.